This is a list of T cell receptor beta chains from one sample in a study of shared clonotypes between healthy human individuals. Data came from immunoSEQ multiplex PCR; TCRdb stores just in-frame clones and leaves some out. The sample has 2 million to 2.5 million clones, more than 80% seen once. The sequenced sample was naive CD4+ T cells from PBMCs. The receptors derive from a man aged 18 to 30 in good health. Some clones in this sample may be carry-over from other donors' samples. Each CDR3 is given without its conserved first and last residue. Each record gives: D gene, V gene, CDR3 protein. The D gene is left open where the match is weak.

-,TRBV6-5,ASRYRPETNYGYT
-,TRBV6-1,ASTPLTNQPQH
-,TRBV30,AWGVKGTPPYEQY
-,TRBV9,ASSSRPLIRDEQF
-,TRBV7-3,ASSILGGAGNEQF
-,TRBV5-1,ASSSGRDMNTEAF
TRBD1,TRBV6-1,ASSGTGATYEQY
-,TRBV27,ASSLLPTGELF
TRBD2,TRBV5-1,ASSVGLAGGTDTQY
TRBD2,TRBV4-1,ASSQGSRAGGHEQY
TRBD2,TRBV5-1,ASSLGASGSHEQY
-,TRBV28,ASSLYAVSTDTQY
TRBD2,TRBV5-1,ASSLELAGNEQY
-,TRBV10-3,AISAGGTYYNEQF
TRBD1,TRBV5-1,ASSLKGTADYGYT
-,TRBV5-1,ASSFGTVYNEQF
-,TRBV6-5,ASTLGYEQY
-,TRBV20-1,SALPVYGYT
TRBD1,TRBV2,ASSASTGRQTQY
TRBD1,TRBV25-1,ASSEGGRGPISYEQY
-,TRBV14,ASSQEFFAQGLRYEQY
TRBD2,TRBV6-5,ASRRTSDGTPEQY
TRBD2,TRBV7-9,ASSFPSGTTVDEQF